Listed below are T cell receptor beta chains from one sample, sequenced in a study of T cell changes during pregnancy in multiple sclerosis. The method was immunoSEQ multiplex PCR; TCRdb's version includes in-frame clones alone and lacks a portion of them. The data show 60,000 or so clones, with 90% to 95% seen just once and 0.36% held by the top ten. The sample consisted of CD4+ T cells from peripheral blood mononuclear cells, taken before pregnancy. The receptors were sampled from a female donor with multiple sclerosis, enrolled in a pregnancy study. CDR3s include the opening cysteine and the closing phenylalanine or tryptophan. D genes are given only for firm matches. Clone sizes are given selectively: once, few, many, or a class where the clone is expanded.

v_gene	d_gene	abundance	j_gene	CDR3nt	CDR3aa
TRBV27	NA	NA	TRBJ2-5	TGTGCCAGCAGTTTCGGAGGGGGCATACAGACCCAGTACTTC	CASSFGGGIQTQYF
TRBV28	NA	NA	TRBJ2-7	TGTGCCAGCAGATCCAGCTCCTACGAGCAGTACTTC	CASRSSSYEQYF
TRBV27	TRBD1	once	TRBJ1-1	TGTGCCAGCAGAAGACAGGGTGGGAACACTGAAGCTTTCTTT	CASRRQGGNTEAFF
TRBV27	NA	NA	TRBJ1-1	TGTGCCAGCAGACAGCTTCCACTTCCCAACACTGAAGCTTTCTTT	CASRQLPLPNTEAFF
TRBV28	NA	NA	TRBJ2-2	TGTGCCAGCAGTTCAGGGTTTCCCGGGGAGCTGTTTTTT	CASSSGFPGELFF
TRBV13	TRBD2	NA	TRBJ2-1	TGTGCCAGCAGCTTTAGGACTAGCGGGAGGTTAGAGCAGTTCTTC	CASSFRTSGRLEQFF
TRBV28	NA	NA	TRBJ2-7	TGTGCCAGCCGGGGACTTTTGAGCTCCTACGAGCAGTACTTC	CASRGLLSSYEQYF
TRBV28	TRBD1	NA	TRBJ1-4	TGTGCCAGCAGTTTGGGGGACAGGGACATTGAAAAACTGTTTTTT	CASSLGDRDIEKLFF
TRBV29-1	NA	NA	TRBJ1-4	TGCAGCGTTGAATGGGCAGGGGAAAAACTGTTTTTT	CSVEWAGEKLFF
TRBV7-7	TRBD1	NA	TRBJ2-5	TGTGCTAGCAGCCGAGGGGGCTTAGGTGGAGAGACCCAGTACTTC	CASSRGGLGGETQYF
TRBV27	TRBD2	NA	TRBJ2-5	TGTGCCAGCAGTTTTTACGGGACTAGGGAGACCCAGTACTTC	CASSFYGTRETQYF
TRBV7-2	NA	NA	TRBJ2-1	TGTGCCAGCAGCTCCCCGGGACACTTCAATGAGCAGTTCTTC	CASSSPGHFNEQFF
TRBV6-5	NA	NA	TRBJ2-1	TGTGCCAGCAGCCTCTTGGGCAGGTTGAATGAGCAGTTCTTC	CASSLLGRLNEQFF
TRBV19	NA	NA	TRBJ2-7	TGTGCCAGTAGTAGGTCTCGGGGGTCCTACGAGCAGTACTTC	CASSRSRGSYEQYF
TRBV6-5	TRBD2	NA	TRBJ2-7	TGTGCCAGCAGAACCATAGCGGGAGGGGCGTACGAGCAGTACTTC	CASRTIAGGAYEQYF
TRBV6-6	NA	NA	TRBJ1-6	TGTGCCAGCAGTTACTCACAGGTTGCTAATTCACCCCTCCACTTT	CASSYSQVANSPLHF
TRBV5-1	NA	few	TRBJ1-1	TGCGCCAGCAGAAGGGAGCCGAACACTGAAGCTTTCTTT	CASRREPNTEAFF
TRBV29-1	TRBD2	NA	TRBJ2-1	TGCAGCTCCCGGACTAGCGGATACAATGAGCAGTTCTTC	CSSRTSGYNEQFF
TRBV9	NA	NA	TRBJ2-3	TGTGCCAGCAGCGGAGACCGCCGACAAGATACGCAGTATTTT	CASSGDRRQDTQYF
TRBV25-1	TRBD1	NA	TRBJ2-2	TGTGCCAGCAGTGAATTCGGGACAGGGAAAGACGGGGAGCTGTTTTTT	CASSEFGTGKDGELFF
TRBV5-1	TRBD2	NA	TRBJ2-1	TGCGCCAGCAGCTACGGACTAGCGGGCAGCTCCTACAATGAGCAGTTCTTC	CASSYGLAGSSYNEQFF
TRBV19	NA	NA	TRBJ2-1	TGTGTGACTAGAGGGTACAATGAGCAGTTCTTC	CVTRGYNEQFF
TRBV29-1	NA	NA	TRBJ2-2	TGCAGCGTTCGGTTTCAAAAGGGGACCGGGGAGCTGTTTTTT	CSVRFQKGTGELFF
TRBV19	TRBD2	NA	TRBJ2-5	TGTGCCAGTAGTATGCTAGCGGGGGCAGAGACCCAGTACTTC	CASSMLAGAETQYF
TRBV18	TRBD1	NA	TRBJ2-6	TGTGCCAGCTCACCACTAACGGGACAGGGGGCGCTGGGGGCCAACGTCCTGACTTTC	CASSPLTGQGALGANVLTF
TRBV19	NA	NA	TRBJ1-4	TGTGCCAGTAGTATCGGCGGGGTTACTAATGAAAAACTGTTTTTT	CASSIGGVTNEKLFF
TRBV18	NA	NA	TRBJ1-2	TGTGCCAGCTCACCATTCATCGGGGGTGACTATGGCTACACCTTC	CASSPFIGGDYGYTF
TRBV4-1	TRBD2	NA	TRBJ2-7	TGCGCCAGCAGCCAAGACCCATCGGGAGGAGTTGGGATGCAAAGCTACGAGCAGTACTTC	CASSQDPSGGVGMQSYEQYF
TRBV2	NA	NA	TRBJ2-1	TGTGCCAGCAGTAAACTACTACTCAATGAGCAGTTCTTC	CASSKLLLNEQFF
TRBV15	TRBD1	NA	TRBJ2-1	TGTGCCACCAGCGCCGGGACAGGATCCTACAATGAGCAGTTCTTC	CATSAGTGSYNEQFF
TRBV5-4	TRBD2	NA	TRBJ2-2	TGTGCCAGCAGCGAAGGACTAGCCCCTACGATCGGGGAGCTGTTTTTT	CASSEGLAPTIGELFF
TRBV2	TRBD2	NA	TRBJ2-1	TGTGCCAGCAGTGAACGGACTAGCGGGAGAAATGAGCAGTTCTTC	CASSERTSGRNEQFF
TRBV4-2	TRBD2	NA	TRBJ2-7	TGTGCCAGCAGCCAAGGTACGACTAGCGGGAGTACCTACGAGCAGTACTTC	CASSQGTTSGSTYEQYF
TRBV14	NA	NA	TRBJ1-4	TGTGCCAGCAGCCCTGTTGGGAGGAATGAAAAACTGTTTTTT	CASSPVGRNEKLFF
TRBV5-4	TRBD2	once	TRBJ2-3	TGTGCCAGCAGCACCGGACTAGCGGCCTACTCTAGCACAGATACGCAGTATTTT	CASSTGLAAYSSTDTQYF
TRBV11-2	NA	NA	TRBJ1-2	TGTGCCAGCAGCTATACCCACACAGGGATCTATGGCTACACCTTC	CASSYTHTGIYGYTF
TRBV5-1	TRBD2	NA	TRBJ2-3	TGCGCCAGCAGCTCGGATAGCGGGAATCCGCAGTATTTT	CASSSDSGNPQYF
TRBV19	NA	NA	TRBJ2-2	TGTGCCAGTAGAACAGGACAGAACACCGGGGAGCTGTTTTTT	CASRTGQNTGELFF
TRBV18	TRBD1	NA	TRBJ2-1	TGTGCCAGCTCTCGCACAGGGGGCCCCTACAATGAGCAGTTCTTC	CASSRTGGPYNEQFF
TRBV9	NA	NA	TRBJ2-7	TGTGCCAGCAGCCTAACGGACGGGAGAAACTACGAGCAGTACTTC	CASSLTDGRNYEQYF
TRBV5-4	TRBD2	few	TRBJ2-3	TGTGCCAGCAGCTTCAGTAGCGGGAGGGCAGATACGCAGTATTTT	CASSFSSGRADTQYF
TRBV5-8	TRBD2	once	TRBJ2-5	TGTGCCAGCAGCTCCGGGGCTAGCGGCGAGACCCAGTACTTC	CASSSGASGETQYF
TRBV4-3	TRBD1	NA	TRBJ1-4	TGCGCCAGCAGCCGGGACAGGGATGAAAAACTGTTTTTT	CASSRDRDEKLFF
TRBV11-3	NA	NA	TRBJ2-7	TGTGCCAGCAGCTTAGATCCCCACCCCGGGGACGAGCAGTACTTC	CASSLDPHPGDEQYF
TRBV5-1	NA	few	TRBJ2-6	TGCGCCAGCAGCTTGAGGGGAGGCGACTCTGGGGCCAACGTCCTGACTTTC	CASSLRGGDSGANVLTF
TRBV11-1	TRBD1	NA	TRBJ1-3	TGTGCCAGCAGCTCCCCATTTGAAGGGGGACAGAACGGAAACACCATATATTTT	CASSSPFEGGQNGNTIYF
TRBV10-3	NA	NA	TRBJ2-3	TGTGCCACCGGCGGCGGGATCGGAGCAGATACGCAGTATTTT	CATGGGIGADTQYF
TRBV4-3	TRBD1	NA	TRBJ2-3	TGCGCCAGCAGCCAAGATGGAGGGGGACAGGGGGGCCTCACAGATACGCAGTATTTT	CASSQDGGGQGGLTDTQYF
TRBV6-5	TRBD1	NA	TRBJ2-7	TGTGCCAGCAGGGCCAGGACAGGGGGCGGAAAAGAGCAGTACTTC	CASRARTGGGKEQYF
TRBV27	NA	NA	TRBJ2-1	TGTGCCAGCAGCTTACGGACAGCGGAGTGGGATGAGCAGTTCTTC	CASSLRTAEWDEQFF
TRBV7-3	NA	NA	TRBJ2-1	TGTGCCAGCAGCTCGACCGGGACTCCCAACCCACCCTACAATGAGCAGTTCTTC	CASSSTGTPNPPYNEQFF